Presented here are 32 T cell receptor beta chains from one specimen sequenced in a study of shared clonotypes between healthy human individuals. Naive CD8 cells comprised CD45RO-negative, CCR7-positively selected cells, excluding terminally differentiated effector memory CD45RA+ cells. Repertoires were generated with immunoSEQ multiplex PCR, while TCRdb's copy carries only in-frame clones and drops some. The data show about 2 million clones, with about 94% seen just once and more than 0.9% held by the top ten. The sample comprised naive CD8+ T cells sorted from blood. The receptors come from a man between 18 and 29 years old in good health.

The V call is TRBV5-1, the J call TRBJ2-7; D not resolved. Per the germline V gene, CDR1 is SGHRS and CDR2 is YFSETQ. V shed 0 bases and J shed 3 bases, with 13 bases lying between them. This CDR3 comprises 15 residues. CDR3 amino acids: CASSLATASIYEQYF. CDR3 DNA sequence: TGCGCCAGCAGCTTGGCGACGGCTTCTATCTACGAGCAGTACTTC.

The chain links TRBV27 to TRBJ1-2; no reliable D call. This CDR3 comprises 13 residues. The V gene's germline CDR1 is MNHEY and CDR2 SMNVEV (reference sequence). With 2 bases removed from V and 2 bases from J, the gap between germline ends came to 6 bases. CDR3 sequence: CASSLTRNYGYTF. As DNA, the CDR3 is TGTGCCAGCAGTTTAACACGCAACTATGGCTACACCTTC.

The chain recombines TRBV7-8 with TRBJ2-3; perhaps TRBD2 as D (7 bases). Trimming cost V 1 base and J 3 bases, with 14 bases left between them. CDR3 length: 16 amino acids. Germline CDR1 is SGHVS and CDR2 is FQNEAQ. CDR3 sequence: CASSLGSAGATDTQYF. Here the CDR3 DNA reads TGTGCCAGCAGCTTAGGTTCCGCGGGGGCTACAGATACGCAGTATTTT.

This rearrangement joins TRBV6-5 to TRBJ2-7, with TRBD1 identical over 8 bases. The V segment lost 6 bases and the J segment 3 bases; nucleotides outside the gene matches: 10. The germline V gene has CDR1 MNHEY and CDR2 SVGAGI. CDR3 size: 15 residues. The CDR3 spells CASRTSGGDLYEQYF. DNA for the CDR3: TGTGCCAGCAGGACCTCAGGGGGCGATCTCTACGAGCAGTACTTC.

The rearrangement links TRBV5-4 to TRBJ1-5; D possibly corresponds to TRBD1 (6 bases). The CDR3 has 16 residues. Germline lookup yields CDR1 SGHNT and CDR2 YYREEE (reference sequence). V dropped 4 bases and J dropped 2 bases, with 16 bases sitting between them. This chain's CDR3 is CASSIGGAEGNQPQHF. DNA of the CDR3: TGTGCCAGCAGCATTGGGGGGGCGGAGGGCAATCAGCCCCAGCATTTT.

The chain joins TRBV19 to TRBJ1-6; weak D call: TRBD1 (6 bases). The V and J ends lost 3 bases and 3 bases respectively, with 15 bases between them. The CDR3 is made up of 17 amino acids. Germline V gene sequence: CDR1 LNHDA, CDR2 SQIVND (reference sequence). The CDR3 coding sequence is TGTGCCAGTAGTATCTTCCCCCCACAGGGCTATAATTCACCCCTCCACTTT. The encoded protein is CASSIFPPQGYNSPLHF.

Comments on this clone: Other DNA sequences in this specimen translate into the identical CDR3. V usage is TRBV13 and J usage is TRBJ2-7; the match to TRBD2 covers 12 bases. J lost 7 bases, V lost 5 bases, and 6 bases had no gene match. This CDR3 has 14 residues. Germline V gene data show CDR1 as PRHDT and CDR2 as FYEKMQ (reference sequence). The CDR3 loop reads CASSLAGGPGEQYF. DNA of the CDR3: TGTGCCAGCAGCCTAGCGGGAGGGCCAGGGGAGCAGTACTTC.

In this sample, this clone turned up once. A single base is all that separates this from a far larger clone, so a read error is likely. The identical CDR3 is also encoded by other nucleotide sequences in the sample. The CDR3 nucleotides are TGTGCCAGCAGTTTGGACGGCTCCTACGAGCAGTACTTC. Protein sequence: CASSLDGSYEQYF. This chain links TRBV5-6 with TRBJ2-7; no firm D call. The germline CDR1 and CDR2 sequences are SGHDT and YYEEEE. The length of the CDR3 is 13 residues.

This clone has just one count. The V gene is TRBV9, the J gene TRBJ1-1; D unclear. Germline CDR1 reads SGDLS; CDR2 reads YYNGEE. The CDR3 length is 14 residues. V was cut by 0 bases and J by 5 bases, with 11 bases left in between. This CDR3 reads CASSVGRVGTEAFF. CDR3 nucleotide sequence: TGTGCCAGCAGCGTAGGGAGAGTAGGAACTGAAGCTTTCTTT.

Remarks on this clone: The identical CDR3 is also encoded by other nucleotide sequences in the sample. The gene calls are TRBV5-1 and TRBJ2-2; D is ambiguous. The V end lost 0 bases, the J end lost 0 bases, and 3 bases lay between the germline ends. The CDR3 is 14 residues long. CDR1 and CDR2 (germline): SGHRS, YFSETQ. This chain's CDR3 is CASSLGPNTGELFF. CDR3 bases: TGCGCCAGCAGCTTGGGGCCGAACACCGGGGAGCTGTTTTTT.

This chain connects TRBV11-2 to TRBJ2-1, with 9 bases that match TRBD2. V shed 6 bases, J shed 5 bases, and the junction held 8 bases outside the gene matches. CDR1 and CDR2 (germline): SGHAT, FQNNGV. This CDR3 contains 15 residues. CDR3 residues: CASSPSGMEDNEQFF. The CDR3 DNA sequence: TGTGCCAGCAGTCCTAGCGGGATGGAGGACAATGAGCAGTTCTTC.

The chain is built from TRBV29-1 and TRBJ2-5, with D maybe TRBD1 (6 bases). V lost 0 bases and J 0 bases, leaving 11 bases between the germline ends. CDR1 SQVTM and CDR2 ANQGSEA come from the germline V gene. This CDR3 comprises 15 residues. The CDR3 region is CSVEDGTLYQETQYF. CDR3 sequence (DNA): TGCAGCGTTGAAGATGGGACATTGTACCAAGAGACCCAGTACTTC.

This chain links TRBV5-8 with TRBJ2-7; weak D call: TRBD2 (7 bases). The CDR3 is made up of 18 amino acids. V gave up 4 bases and J gave up 4 bases, with 27 bases separating them. Germline values: CDR1 SGHTS, CDR2 YDEGEE. CDR3 loop: CASSGGGSGTMDIYEQYF. CDR3 bases: TGTGCCAGCAGCGGTGGGGGCAGCGGGACAATGGACATTTACGAGCAGTACTTC. The variable domain in full, with the rest retrieved from reference TRBV5-8 and TRBJ2-7, is EAGVTQSPTHLIKTRGQQATLRCSPISGHTSVYWYQQALGLGLQFLLWYDEGEERNRGNFPPRFSGRQFPNYSSELNVNALELEDSALYLCASSGGGSGTMDIYEQYFGPGTRLTVT.

This chain links TRBV4-3 with TRBJ2-5, with 8 bases aligning to TRBD2. This CDR3 has 16 amino acids. Trimming at V came to 0 bases and at J to 7 bases, leaving 10 bases not matched to a gene. CDR1 and CDR2 (germline): LGHNA, YSLEER. CDR3: CASSQDVAGILGTQYF. CDR3 DNA sequence: TGCGCCAGCAGCCAAGATGTAGCGGGAATACTGGGGACCCAGTACTTC.

To note about this clone: Other DNA sequences in the same sample also yield this CDR3. The J gene is TRBJ2-1, the V gene TRBV11-2; D is unclear. Between the trimmed V and J ends, which lost 1 base and 8 bases, there was a span of 6 bases. Germline-derived CDR1 and CDR2 are SGHAT and FQNNGV. This CDR3 contains 12 residues. Written as DNA, the CDR3 is TGTGCCAGCAGCTTAGTTAGGGATGAGCAGTTCTTC. Its protein product is CASSLVRDEQFF.

The chain recombines TRBV12-2 with TRBJ2-7; whether TRBD2, the table's D call, matches the DNA was not checked. TRBV12-2 is a pseudogene locus. The CDR3 covers 11 residues. The CDR3 DNA sequence: TGTGCAAGTCGCTTCGTCGCGCGCCCATACTTC. This encodes CASRFVARPYF.

This chain joins TRBV6-6 and TRBJ2-5; TRBD2 might be the D (7 bases). V was cut by 0 bases and J by 12 bases, with 17 bases left in between. Germline lookup yields CDR1 MNHNY and CDR2 SVGAGI (reference sequence). This CDR3 spans 14 amino acids. The CDR3 reads CASSYSGASGEEYF. The CDR3 DNA reads TGTGCCAGCAGTTACTCGGGGGCTAGCGGTGAGGAGTACTTC.

The genes are TRBV7-3 and TRBJ1-1, with TRBD1 as a possible D gene (5 bases). The V gene's germline CDR1 is SGHTA and CDR2 FQGTGA. The CDR3 loop spans 16 amino acids. The germline V and J ends were trimmed by 5 bases and 4 bases, with 20 bases remaining between them. The CDR3 region is CASSPEALGDPTEAFF. CDR3 sequence (DNA): TGTGCCAGCAGCCCGGAGGCCCTCGGGGACCCCACTGAAGCTTTCTTT.

This chain joins TRBV5-1 and TRBJ1-1; 10 nucleotides align to TRBD1. Trimming took 3 bases from V and 5 from J; bases not matched to a gene: 7. The CDR3 has 15 amino acids. Germline-derived CDR1 and CDR2 are SGHRS and YFSETQ. CDR3 in DNA: TGCGCCAGCAGCTACCGGACAGGGGGATGGACTGAAGCTTTCTTT. It translates to CASSYRTGGWTEAFF.

The chain joins TRBV5-1 to TRBJ1-2; tentatively, D is TRBD1 (6 bases). Germline assignment: CDR1 SGHRS and CDR2 YFSETQ. The length of the CDR3 is 14 residues. With 0 bases removed from V and 8 bases from J, the gap between germline ends came to 14 bases. The CDR3 spells CASSLDAGDAGYTF. The DNA of the CDR3 is TGCGCCAGCAGCTTGGACGCAGGGGATGCCGGCTACACCTTC.

This chain uses TRBV5-1 with TRBJ2-1; 7 nucleotides agree with TRBD2. The CDR3 is 15 amino acids. CDR1 is SGHRS, CDR2 YFSETQ, per germline. V was clipped by 0 bases and J by 9 bases; unmatched bases: 9. The CDR3 reads CASSLGAGAMREQFF. DNA of the CDR3: TGCGCCAGCAGCTTGGGGGCGGGAGCGATGCGTGAGCAGTTCTTC.

In its sample, this clone was seen once. The same CDR3 can be traced to other DNA sequences in this sample. The rearrangement links TRBV27 to TRBJ1-1; weak D call: TRBD1 (6 bases). The germline V gene has CDR1 MNHEY and CDR2 SMNVEV (reference sequence). V lost 5 bases and J lost 4, with 14 bases in between. This CDR3 is built from 14 residues. The CDR3 DNA follows: TGTGCCAGCAGTCCGATCCAAGGGGGCACTGAAGCTTTCTTT. Protein: CASSPIQGGTEAFF.

This sequence joins TRBV10-3 and TRBJ2-1; 10 bases align to TRBD2. CDR1 is ENHRY and CDR2 is SYGVKD in the germline V gene. The CDR3 spans 14 residues. V trimming: 4 bases; J trimming: 5 bases; junction bases outside the gene matches: 2. CDR3 sequence: CAISGGTSDNEQFF. Here the CDR3 DNA reads TGTGCCATCAGTGGGGGGACTAGCGACAATGAGCAGTTCTTC.

J is TRBJ2-3 and V is TRBV7-3; the D gene is possibly TRBD1 (6 bases). The ends were cut back, 4 bases at V and 3 bases at J, with 14 bases in the middle. Germline V gene sequence: CDR1 SGHTA, CDR2 FQGTGA. The CDR3 loop spans 15 amino acids. CDR3 amino acids: CASSSGALETDTQYF. As DNA, the CDR3 is TGTGCCAGCAGCTCAGGGGCCCTCGAGACAGATACGCAGTATTTT.

V and J are TRBV11-1 and TRBJ2-3; TRBD2 agrees at 11 bases. Losses at the gene ends were 8 bases for V and 6 bases for J; bases not matched to a gene: 13. Germline V gives CDR1 SGHAT, CDR2 FQDESV (reference sequence). There are 16 residues in the CDR3. The DNA for the CDR3 is TGTGCCAGCTCCTTGTTGGGCCTAGCGGGGGGTGATACGCAGTATTTT. The encoded protein is CASSLLGLAGGDTQYF.

The V gene is TRBV5-1, the J gene TRBJ2-7; unclear D gene. Deletions cut 9 bases from V and 1 base from J, with 8 bases between. The CDR3 is made up of 11 amino acids. The V gene's germline CDR1 is SGHRS and CDR2 YFSETQ. The DNA for the CDR3 is TGCGCCACCCAATTTTCCTACGAGCAGTACTTC. This sequence encodes CATQFSYEQYF. Full variable domain (outside the CDR3, taken from reference TRBV5-1 and TRBJ2-7): KAGVTQTPRYLIKTRGQQVTLSCSPISGHRSVSWYQQTPGQGLQFLFEYFSETQRNKGNFPGRFSGRQFSNSRSEMNVSTLELGDSALYLCATQFSYEQYFGPGTRLTVT.

As to this clone: Germline is not matched at one junction end, which may reflect a read error. V gene TRBV7-7 combines with J gene TRBJ2-5, with a weak D call TRBD2 (6 bases). The CDR3 contains 15 residues. Germline CDR1 reads SSHAT; CDR2 reads FNYEAQ (reference sequence). The CDR3 loop reads CASSLRDLGGETQYF. CDR3 in DNA: TGTGCTAGCAGCTTGAGGGACCTAGGAGGGGAGACCCAGTACTTC.

The V and J genes are TRBV29-1 and TRBJ1-2, with unresolved D. Germline V gene lookup returns CDR1 SQVTM and CDR2 ANQGSEA. Deletions cut 4 bases from V and 2 bases from J, with 17 bases between. The CDR3 is made up of 15 amino acids. The CDR3 reads CSVGEGSRLNYGYTF. The CDR3 DNA reads as TGCAGCGTTGGGGAAGGCAGTCGCTTAAACTATGGCTACACCTTC.

This clone came up once. The CDR3 is CASSIGIPTPQYF. The DNA of the CDR3 is TGTGCCAGCAGCATCGGGATCCCAACGCCGCAGTACTTC. The V and J genes are TRBV11-2 and TRBJ2-7; D perhaps matches TRBD2 (5 bases). V was shortened by 5 bases and J by 9 bases, with 17 bases between the two germline ends. This CDR3 comprises 13 residues. The germline V gene encodes CDR1 SGHAT and CDR2 FQNNGV.

In the case of this clone: This specimen includes other DNA sequences encoding the same CDR3. The chain carries TRBV27 and TRBJ2-7; possible D gene TRBD2, 5 bases. V lost 6 bases, J lost 0 bases, and 9 bases lay in between. CDR3 length equals 13 residues. Germline assignment: CDR1 MNHEY and CDR2 SMNVEV (reference sequence). The CDR3 spells CASRRGGSYEQYF. CDR3 bases: TGTGCCAGCAGACGAGGAGGCTCCTACGAGCAGTACTTC.

The rearrangement links TRBV11-2 to TRBJ2-1; TRBD2 aligns across 10 bases. Germline lookup yields CDR1 SGHAT and CDR2 FQNNGV. The V segment lost 4 bases and the J segment 6 bases; nucleotides outside the gene matches: 3. This CDR3 has 14 amino acids. The CDR3 sequence is CASSSSGRANEQFF. As DNA, the CDR3 is TGTGCCAGCAGCTCTAGCGGGAGAGCCAATGAGCAGTTCTTC.

The chain recombines TRBV13 with TRBJ2-3, with D maybe TRBD1 (5 bases). The V end was cut by 7 bases, the J end by 4 bases, with 21 bases between. CDR3 length equals 16 residues. Germline CDR1 and CDR2: PRHDT and FYEKMQ (reference sequence). This chain's CDR3 is CASMPNIRGRPDTQYF. In DNA, the CDR3 is TGTGCCAGCATGCCCAACATAAGGGGCCGCCCAGATACGCAGTATTTT.